This TCR beta chain was captured by sequencing in a study of T cells in Graves' hyperthyroidism and ophthalmopathy. The table lists this clonotype with many counts. Germline CDR1 is SGHRS and CDR2 is YFSETQ. The CDR3 loop spans 14 amino acids. V lost 5 bases and J lost 3; bases outside the gene matches: 4. RNA transcripts provided the source from which TCR beta CDR3 regions were amplified. HTBI primers were the set used in a first-round RT-PCR of the TCR CDR3. MiXCR, applied by TCRdb to the multiplex PCR reads, yields one record per CDR3 protein. The data show roughly 360,000 distinct CDR3 sequences, about 13% seen once.

The sequence derives from a young man with Graves' hyperthyroidism that later progressed to Graves' ophthalmopathy. The chain links TRBV5-1 to TRBJ2-1; 8 nucleotides agree with TRBD2. Sequenced input: blood. CDR3 sequence: CASRYSGNYNEQFF. CDR3 coding DNA: TGCGCCAGCAGGTATAGCGGGAACTACAATGAGCAGTTCTTC.